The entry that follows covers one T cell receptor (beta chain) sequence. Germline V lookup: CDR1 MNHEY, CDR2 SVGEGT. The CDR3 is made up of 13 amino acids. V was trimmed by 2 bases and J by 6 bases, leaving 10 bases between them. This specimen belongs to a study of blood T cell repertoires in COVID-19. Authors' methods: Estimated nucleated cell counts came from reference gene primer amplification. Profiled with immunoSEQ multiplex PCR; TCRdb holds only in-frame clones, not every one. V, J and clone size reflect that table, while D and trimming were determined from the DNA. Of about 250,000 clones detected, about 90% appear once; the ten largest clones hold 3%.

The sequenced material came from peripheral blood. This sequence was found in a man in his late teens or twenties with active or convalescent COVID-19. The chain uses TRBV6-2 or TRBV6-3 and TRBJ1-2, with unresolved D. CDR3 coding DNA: TGTGCCAGCAGTTACACCGGGTTCGATGGCTACACCTTC. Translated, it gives CASSYTGFDGYTF.